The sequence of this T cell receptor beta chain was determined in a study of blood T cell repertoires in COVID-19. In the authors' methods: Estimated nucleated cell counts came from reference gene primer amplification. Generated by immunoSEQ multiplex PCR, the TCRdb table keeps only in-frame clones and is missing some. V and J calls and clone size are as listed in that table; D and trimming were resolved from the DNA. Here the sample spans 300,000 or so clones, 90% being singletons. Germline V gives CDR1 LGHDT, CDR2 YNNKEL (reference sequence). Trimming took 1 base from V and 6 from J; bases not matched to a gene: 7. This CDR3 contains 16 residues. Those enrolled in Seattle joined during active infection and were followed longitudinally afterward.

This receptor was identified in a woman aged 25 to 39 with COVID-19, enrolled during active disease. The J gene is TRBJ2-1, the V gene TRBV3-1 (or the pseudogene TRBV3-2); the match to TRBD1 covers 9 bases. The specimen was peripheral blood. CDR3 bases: TGTGCCAGCAGCCAAGTACCGGGACAGGGCCCCAATGAGCAGTTCTTC. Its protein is CASSQVPGQGPNEQFF.